Only a few counts were recorded for the clone carrying this T cell receptor (beta chain). The sample is drawn from a study of T cells after yellow fever vaccination. J gave up 7 bases and V 6 bases, and 10 bases lay outside the gene matches. The CDR3 is 15 amino acids. Germline V gene lookup returns CDR1 MNHEY and CDR2 SVGAGI. Each CDR3 protein is one row after TCRdb ran MiXCR on the 5' RACE reads. Of roughly 250,000 distinct CDR3 sequences in the sample, 10% to 15% were seen once. This sequence joins TRBV6-5 and TRBJ1-4; 8 bases fit TRBD1. This material consisted of CD4+ T cells sorted from PBMCs, taken 45 days after the yellow fever booster vaccination. The clonotype originates from a man aged 25-40 years who received the YFV17D yellow fever vaccine. CDR3 nucleotides: TGTGCCAGCAGGACAACTACAGGGGGAAGTGAAAAACTGTTTTTT. It yields the protein CASRTTTGGSEKLFF.